The 19 T cell receptor beta chains listed next were all sequenced from one sample in a study of blood T cells in healthy people across ages. The use of a sample-barcoded 5' primer and a J-beta primer mix characterized a second PCR of roughly 7 to 12 cycles. TCRdb reprocessed the 5' RACE reads with MiXCR, giving one entry per CDR3 protein. The table shows under 850,000 distinct CDR3 sequences, with roughly 35% occurring only once. Sequences were obtained from blood. The receptors come from a man younger than 35 in good health.

The rearrangement links TRBV12-3 or TRBV12-4 to TRBJ1-5; D is unresolved. CDR3 length: 11 residues. Trimming removed 3 bases at V and 8 bases at J, with 5 bases between. The CDR3 loop reads CASSFGKPQHF. CDR3 nucleotide sequence: TGTGCCAGCAGTTTTGGGAAGCCCCAGCATTTT.

This rearrangement joins TRBV20-1 to TRBJ1-2, with D hard to call. Looked up from germline, CDR1 is DFQATT and CDR2 is SNEGSKA (reference sequence). Trimming removed 4 bases from V and 1 base from J, with 13 bases in between. The CDR3 is made up of 14 amino acids. CDR3 in DNA: TGCAGTGCTAAAAACCCGGAGATTAACTATGGCTACACCTTC. Translated: CSAKNPEINYGYTF.

The chain combines TRBV7-9 with TRBJ2-5; possible D gene TRBD2, 5 bases. The DNA end favors TRBJ2-7, so the J call may be wrong. The CDR3 spans 12 residues. Germline V lookup: CDR1 SEHNR, CDR2 FQNEAQ (reference sequence). The CDR3 sequence: CASSLRSGEQYF. The CDR3 DNA sequence: TGTGCCAGCAGCTTAAGGAGCGGCGAGCAGTACTTC.

J is TRBJ2-1 and V is TRBV5-6, with D perhaps TRBD2 (6 bases). Trimming took 0 bases from V and 8 from J, leaving 12 bases between them. The V gene's germline CDR1 is SGHDT and CDR2 YYEEEE. CDR3 length equals 14 residues. DNA for the CDR3: TGTGCCAGCAGCTTGGGGGGGGTGTTGGATGAGCAGTTCTTC. Its protein is CASSLGGVLDEQFF.

The V and J genes are TRBV27 and TRBJ2-1; the match to TRBD2 covers 15 bases. The V gene end was trimmed by 9 bases and the J gene end by 10 bases; junction bases not matched to a gene: 4. The V gene's germline CDR1 is MNHEY and CDR2 SMNVEV (reference sequence). This CDR3 is built from 13 residues. CDR3 DNA sequence: TGTGCCAGTGGACTAGCGGGGGGGCGAGAGCAGTTCTTC. Translated, it gives CASGLAGGREQFF.

The chain links TRBV12-3 or TRBV12-4 to TRBJ1-2, with D possibly being TRBD1 (6 bases). The CDR3 consists of 13 residues. The V end was cut by 2 bases, the J end by 8 bases, with 12 bases between. The CDR3 DNA reads as TGTGCCAGCAGTTTATGGGGGGCCCACGGCTACACCTTC. Encoded protein: CASSLWGAHGYTF.

This chain links TRBV20-1 with TRBJ2-1; perhaps TRBD2 as D (7 bases). Trimming took 0 bases from V and 9 from J, leaving 12 bases between them. CDR3 length: 13 residues. The germline CDR1 and CDR2 sequences are DFQATT and SNEGSKA (reference sequence). The chain's CDR3 is CSAREGGGGEQFF. The CDR3 DNA is TGCAGTGCTAGAGAAGGCGGGGGCGGTGAGCAGTTCTTC.

In this sample, this clonotype turned up a few times. The rearrangement uses TRBV2 and TRBJ1-4, with D tentatively TRBD1 (5 bases). CDR1 and CDR2 (germline): SNHLY, FYNNEI. Trimming cost V 0 bases and J 10 bases, with 12 bases left between them. The CDR3 runs 14 residues. The DNA for the CDR3 is TGTGCCAGCAGTGAAGCGCGGGAGGGGTTAAAACTGTTTTTT. Translation gives CASSEAREGLKLFF.

The chain uses TRBV12-3 or TRBV12-4 and TRBJ1-3; D perhaps matches TRBD1 (6 bases). V lost 6 bases to trimming and J lost 0 bases, with 15 bases between them. The CDR3 has 16 residues. The CDR3 loop is CASRDSVATSGNTIYF. CDR3 DNA sequence: TGTGCCAGCAGGGACAGCGTTGCGACCTCTGGAAACACCATATATTTT.

This clonotype has ten or more counts. The gene calls are TRBV6-2 or TRBV6-3 and TRBJ2-7, with a tentative D call TRBD2 (5 bases). The CDR3 totals 12 residues. Germline V gene lookup returns CDR1 MNHEY and CDR2 SVGEGT. V lost 6 bases and J 2 bases, leaving 8 bases between the germline ends. CDR3 sequence: CASSRGPYEQYF. The DNA of the CDR3 is TGTGCCAGCAGCAGAGGGCCCTACGAGCAGTACTTC.

In its sample, this clonotype was seen many times. One end of the junction is discordant with germline, which a read error may explain. V and J are TRBV7-3 and TRBJ2-5, with TRBD2 matching over 7 bases. This CDR3 contains 13 residues. Germline lookup yields CDR1 SGHTA and CDR2 FQGTGA. For the CDR3, the DNA is TGTGCCAGCAGTTTAAGCGGGGAAGAGACCCAGTACTTC. Its protein product is CASSLSGEETQYF.

This clonotype was detected only a few times. The CDR3 nucleotides are TGTGCCAGCAGACTTACAGGGGGCACTGAAGCTTTCTTT. As protein: CASRLTGGTEAFF. The chain combines TRBV7-3 with TRBJ1-1; TRBD1 agrees at 8 bases. J gave up 4 bases and V 6 bases, and 4 bases lay outside the gene matches. The CDR3 is made up of 13 amino acids. The V gene's germline CDR1 is SGHTA and CDR2 FQGTGA.

At least ten counts were recorded for this clonotype. V and J are TRBV12-3 or TRBV12-4 and TRBJ1-1; D uncertain. This CDR3 comprises 17 residues. Deletions cut 1 base from V and 3 bases from J, with 18 bases between. This CDR3 reads CASSLDGWEGSYTEAFF. The CDR3 DNA reads TGTGCCAGCAGTTTAGATGGTTGGGAGGGATCGTACACTGAAGCTTTCTTT.

The chain is built from TRBV7-2 and TRBJ1-5, with 10 bases identical to TRBD1. The CDR3 runs 15 residues. The V gene end was trimmed by 5 bases and the J gene end by 6 bases; junction bases not matched to a gene: 7. CDR1 and CDR2 from the germline V gene are SGHTA and FQGNSA. CDR3 sequence reads: CASSRQGANGQPQHF. The CDR3 DNA reads as TGTGCCAGCAGCCGACAGGGGGCGAACGGTCAGCCCCAGCATTTT. Full variable domain (remainder filled in from reference TRBV7-2 and TRBJ1-5): GAGVSQSPSNKVTEKGKDVELRCDPISGHTALYWYRQSLGQGLEFLIYFQGNSAPDKSGLPSDRFSAERTGGSVSTLTIQRTQQEDSAVYLCASSRQGANGQPQHFGDGTRLSIL.

V and J are TRBV4-2 and TRBJ2-3, with D possibly TRBD2 on 7 matching bases. This CDR3 spans 16 amino acids. V was cut by 1 base and J by 6 bases, with 17 bases left in between. From germline, CDR1 is LGHNA and CDR2 YNFKEQ. The CDR3 here is CASSQGRGGPSDTQYF. The CDR3 DNA follows: TGTGCCAGCAGCCAAGGGAGGGGGGGGCCCTCGGATACGCAGTATTTT.

The CDR3 nucleotides read TGTGCCAGCAGTTATAGGCGAGGGCGACCGAACACCGGGGAGCTGTTTTTT. Its protein product is CASSYRRGRPNTGELFF. The chain employs TRBV6-5 and TRBJ2-2; possibly TRBD2 for D (5 bases). Trimming removed 3 bases from V and 0 bases from J, with 14 bases in between. The CDR3 is made up of 17 amino acids. Germline V gives CDR1 MNHEY, CDR2 SVGAGI.

Regarding this clonotype: A much larger clone sits a single nucleotide away, making a read error possible. The chain has TRBV7-7 and TRBJ2-3; D uncertain. Germline CDR1 SSHAT, CDR2 FNYEAQ (reference sequence). CDR3 length: 13 amino acids. CDR3 loop: CANSPGPTDTQYF. The CDR3 DNA sequence: TGTGCTAACAGCCCTGGACCCACAGATACGCAGTATTTT.

This rearrangement joins TRBV5-1 to TRBJ2-7, with 10 bases matching TRBD1. The V segment lost 4 bases and the J segment 5 bases; nucleotides outside the gene matches: 9. This CDR3 spans 15 amino acids. Germline assignment: CDR1 SGHRS and CDR2 YFSETQ. In DNA, the CDR3 is TGCGCCAGCAGCCACGACGAGACAGGGGGCAACGAGCAGTACTTC. Translating it yields CASSHDETGGNEQYF.

There are many counts of this clonotype. The V gene is TRBV4-3, the J gene TRBJ2-3, with 7 bases fitting TRBD2. Unmatched junction bases numbered 7, after V lost 0 bases and J lost 4 bases. Germline-derived CDR1 and CDR2 are LGHNA and YSLEER. This CDR3 comprises 16 residues. For the CDR3, the DNA is TGCGCCAGCAGCCAAGAGTCAAGCGGGGAAGCAGATACGCAGTATTTT. As protein: CASSQESSGEADTQYF.